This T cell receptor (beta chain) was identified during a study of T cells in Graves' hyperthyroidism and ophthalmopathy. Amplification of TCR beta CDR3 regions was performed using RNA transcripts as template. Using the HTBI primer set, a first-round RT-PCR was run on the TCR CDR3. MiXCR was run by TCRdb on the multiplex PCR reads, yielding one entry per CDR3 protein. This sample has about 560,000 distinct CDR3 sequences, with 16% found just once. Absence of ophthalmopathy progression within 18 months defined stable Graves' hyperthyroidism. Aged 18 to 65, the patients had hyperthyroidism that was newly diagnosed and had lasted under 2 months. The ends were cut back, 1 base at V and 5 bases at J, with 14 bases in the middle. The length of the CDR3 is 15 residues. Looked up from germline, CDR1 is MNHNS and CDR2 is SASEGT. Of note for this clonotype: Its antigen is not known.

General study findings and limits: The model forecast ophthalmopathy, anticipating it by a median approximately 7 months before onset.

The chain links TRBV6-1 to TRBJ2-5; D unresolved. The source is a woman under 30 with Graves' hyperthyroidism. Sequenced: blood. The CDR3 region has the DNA TGTGCCAGCAGTGAAGATGTGGCGGCGACGGAGACCCAGTACTTC. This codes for CASSEDVAATETQYF.